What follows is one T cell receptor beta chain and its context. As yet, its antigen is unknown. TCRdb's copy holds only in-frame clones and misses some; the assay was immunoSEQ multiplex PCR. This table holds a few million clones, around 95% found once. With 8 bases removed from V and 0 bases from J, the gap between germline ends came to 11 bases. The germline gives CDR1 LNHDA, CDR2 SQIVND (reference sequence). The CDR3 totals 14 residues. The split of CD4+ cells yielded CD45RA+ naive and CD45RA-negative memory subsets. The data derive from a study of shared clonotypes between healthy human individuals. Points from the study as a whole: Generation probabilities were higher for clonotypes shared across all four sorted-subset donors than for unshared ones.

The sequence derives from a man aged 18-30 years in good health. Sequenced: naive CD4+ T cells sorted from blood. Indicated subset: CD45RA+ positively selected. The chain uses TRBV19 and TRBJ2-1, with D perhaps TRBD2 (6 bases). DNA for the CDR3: TGTGCCAGTGTCGGGCGGGACTCCTACAATGAGCAGTTCTTC. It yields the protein CASVGRDSYNEQFF.